This T cell receptor (beta chain) was observed in a study of T-cell memory formation after mild COVID-19. Between the trimmed V and J ends, which lost 4 bases and 8 bases, there was a span of 14 bases. This CDR3 comprises 14 residues. In TCRdb, the 5' RACE reads were re-called with MiXCR into one record per CDR3 protein. The sample records about 400,000 distinct CDR3 sequences, 15% to 20% being singletons. The rearrangement joins TRBV12-3 or TRBV12-4 to TRBJ1-4; D is unresolved. Material: PBMCs or a T cell subset sorted from them (not recorded which). This TCR came from a man younger than 35 who had mild COVID-19 (a few samples of this study predate the infection). Cell type and time point are not known. CDR3 nucleotides: TGTGCCAGCAGTTCCCCCCTAGTTGGGGAAAAACTGTTTTTT. Encoded protein: CASSSPLVGEKLFF.